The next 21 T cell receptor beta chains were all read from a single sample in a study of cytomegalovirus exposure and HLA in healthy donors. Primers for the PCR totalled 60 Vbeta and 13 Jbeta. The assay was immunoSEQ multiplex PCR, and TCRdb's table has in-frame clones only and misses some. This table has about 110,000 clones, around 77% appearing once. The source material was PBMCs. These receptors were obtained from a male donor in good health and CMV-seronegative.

CDR3 amino acids: CASSLSALGPGPETQYF. CDR3 bases: TGTGCCAGCAGTTTATCGGCGCTGGGGCCCGGGCCTGAGACCCAGTACTTC. The chain links TRBV27 to TRBJ2-5; tentative D call: TRBD1 (5 bases). Per germline, CDR1 MNHEY and CDR2 SMNVEV (reference sequence). V was pared by 0 bases and J by 5 bases, with 19 bases between. There are 17 residues in the CDR3.

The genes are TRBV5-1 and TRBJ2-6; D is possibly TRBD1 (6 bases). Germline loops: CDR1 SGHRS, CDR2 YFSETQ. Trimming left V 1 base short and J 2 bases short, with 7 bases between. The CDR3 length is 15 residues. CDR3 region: CASSLTGTGANVLTF. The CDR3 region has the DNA TGCGCCAGCAGCTTGACAGGGACTGGGGCCAACGTCCTGACTTTC.

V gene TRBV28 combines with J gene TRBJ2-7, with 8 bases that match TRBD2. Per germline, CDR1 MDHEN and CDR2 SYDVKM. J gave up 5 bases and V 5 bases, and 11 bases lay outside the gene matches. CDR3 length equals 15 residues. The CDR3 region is CASSTPGGVSHEQYF. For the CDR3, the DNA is TGTGCCAGCAGTACCCCGGGGGGGGTCTCGCACGAGCAGTACTTC. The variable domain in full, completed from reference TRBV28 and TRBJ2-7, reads DVKVTQSSRYLVKRTGEKVFLECVQDMDHENMFWYRQDPGLGLRLIYFSYDVKMKEKGDIPEGYSVSREKKERFSLILESASTNQTSMYLCASSTPGGVSHEQYFGPGTRLTVT.

The CDR3 is CASSLASSSTGELFF. CDR3 nucleotides: TGTGCCAGCAGCTTGGCGAGCTCTTCCACCGGGGAGCTGTTTTTT. The chain has TRBV5-4 and TRBJ2-2; no clear D gene. The CDR3 has 15 amino acids. Germline V gene data show CDR1 as SGHNT and CDR2 as YYREEE (reference sequence). V lost 0 bases to trimming and J lost 4 bases, with 10 bases between them.

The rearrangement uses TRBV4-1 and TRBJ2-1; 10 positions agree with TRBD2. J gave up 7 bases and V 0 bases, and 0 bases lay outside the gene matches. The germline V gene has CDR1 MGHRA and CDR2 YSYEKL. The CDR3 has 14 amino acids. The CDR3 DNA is TGCGCCAGCAGCCAAGAGGGACTAGCGAATGAGCAGTTCTTC. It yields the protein CASSQEGLANEQFF.

Here the CDR3 DNA reads TGTGCCAGCAGCTCGAACTATCCCTCTGGCTACACCTTC. Translation: CASSSNYPSGYTF. The chain recombines TRBV7-9 with TRBJ1-2; D gene uncertain. Deletions cut 4 bases from V and 7 bases from J, with 13 bases between. The CDR3 totals 13 residues. Germline-derived CDR1 and CDR2 are SEHNR and FQNEAQ (reference sequence).

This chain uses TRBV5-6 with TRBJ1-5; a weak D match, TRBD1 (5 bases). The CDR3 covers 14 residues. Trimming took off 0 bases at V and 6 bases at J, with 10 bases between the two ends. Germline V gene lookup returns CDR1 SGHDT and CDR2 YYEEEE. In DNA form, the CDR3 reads TGTGCCAGCAGCTTGGGGCAGGGTTTTCAGCCCCAGCATTTT. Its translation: CASSLGQGFQPQHF. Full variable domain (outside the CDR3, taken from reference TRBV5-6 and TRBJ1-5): DAGVTQSPTHLIKTRGQQVTLRCSPKSGHDTVSWYQQALGQGPQFIFQYYEEEERQRGNFPDRFSGHQFPNYSSELNVNALLLGDSALYLCASSLGQGFQPQHFGDGTRLSIL.

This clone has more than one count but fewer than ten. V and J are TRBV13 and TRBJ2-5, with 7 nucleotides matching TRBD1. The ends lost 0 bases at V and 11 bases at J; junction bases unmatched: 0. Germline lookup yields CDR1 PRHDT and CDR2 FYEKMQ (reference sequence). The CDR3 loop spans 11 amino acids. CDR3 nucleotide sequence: TGTGCCAGCAGCTTAGGGACAGGGCAGTACTTC. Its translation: CASSLGTGQYF.

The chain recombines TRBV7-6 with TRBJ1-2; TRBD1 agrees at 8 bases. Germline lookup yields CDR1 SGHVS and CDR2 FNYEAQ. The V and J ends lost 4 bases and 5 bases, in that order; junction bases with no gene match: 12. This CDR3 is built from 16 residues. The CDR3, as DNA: TGTGCCAGCAGCTGGAGCACAGGGGGAGGAATTTATGGCTACACCTTC. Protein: CASSWSTGGGIYGYTF.

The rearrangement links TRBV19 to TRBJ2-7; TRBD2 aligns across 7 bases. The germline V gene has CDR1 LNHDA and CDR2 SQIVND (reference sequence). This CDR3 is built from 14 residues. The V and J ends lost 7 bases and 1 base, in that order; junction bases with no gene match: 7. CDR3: CASKGTISSYEQYF. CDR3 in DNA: TGTGCCAGTAAAGGGACTATCTCTTCCTACGAGCAGTACTTC.

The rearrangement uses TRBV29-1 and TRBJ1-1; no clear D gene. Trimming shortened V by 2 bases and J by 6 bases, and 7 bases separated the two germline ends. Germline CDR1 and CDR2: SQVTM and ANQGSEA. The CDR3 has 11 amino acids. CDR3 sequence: CSVELAAEAFF. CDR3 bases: TGCAGCGTTGAACTGGCGGCTGAAGCTTTCTTT.

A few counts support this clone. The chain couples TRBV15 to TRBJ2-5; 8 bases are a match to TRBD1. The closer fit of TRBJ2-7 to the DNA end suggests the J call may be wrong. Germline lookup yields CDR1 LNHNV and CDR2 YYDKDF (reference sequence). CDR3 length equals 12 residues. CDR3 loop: CATSGQGYEQYF. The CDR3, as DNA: TGTGCCACCAGCGGACAGGGCTACGAGCAGTACTTC.

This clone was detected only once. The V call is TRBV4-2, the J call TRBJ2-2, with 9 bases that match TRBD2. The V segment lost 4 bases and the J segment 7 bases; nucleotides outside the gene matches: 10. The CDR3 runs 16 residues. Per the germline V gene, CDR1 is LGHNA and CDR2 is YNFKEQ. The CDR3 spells CASSLESGRLNGELFF. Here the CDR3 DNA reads TGTGCCAGCAGCCTGGAAAGCGGGAGGTTGAACGGGGAGCTGTTTTTT.

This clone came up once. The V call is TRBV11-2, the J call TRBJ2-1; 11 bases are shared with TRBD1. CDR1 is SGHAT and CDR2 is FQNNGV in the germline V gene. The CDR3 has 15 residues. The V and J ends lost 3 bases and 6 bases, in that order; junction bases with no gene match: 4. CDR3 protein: CASSLTGTGGNEQFF. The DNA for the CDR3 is TGTGCCAGCAGCTTGACCGGGACAGGGGGCAATGAGCAGTTCTTC.

CDR3 amino acids: CASSFRTSEETQYF. In DNA form, the CDR3 reads TGTGCCAGCAGCTTTCGGACTAGCGAAGAGACCCAGTACTTC. The chain links TRBV7-8 to TRBJ2-5; TRBD2 aligns across 9 bases. V lost 3 bases to trimming and J lost 3 bases; unmatched junction nucleotides: 2. The germline V gene has CDR1 SGHVS and CDR2 FQNEAQ. The CDR3 covers 14 residues.

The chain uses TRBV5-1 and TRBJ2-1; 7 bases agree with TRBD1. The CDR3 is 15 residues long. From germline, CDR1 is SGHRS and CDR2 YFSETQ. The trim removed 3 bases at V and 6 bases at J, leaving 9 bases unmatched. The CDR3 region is CASSSAVAGGNEQFF. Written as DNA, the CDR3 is TGCGCCAGCAGCTCGGCCGTGGCAGGGGGCAATGAGCAGTTCTTC.

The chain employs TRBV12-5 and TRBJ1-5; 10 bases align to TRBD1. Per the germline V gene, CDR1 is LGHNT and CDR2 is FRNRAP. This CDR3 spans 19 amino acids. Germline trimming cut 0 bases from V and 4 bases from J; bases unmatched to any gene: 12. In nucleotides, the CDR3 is TGTGCTAGTGGTTTGGTACCTAGTGGGACAGGGGCTACGAATCAGCCCCAGCATTTT. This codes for CASGLVPSGTGATNQPQHF.

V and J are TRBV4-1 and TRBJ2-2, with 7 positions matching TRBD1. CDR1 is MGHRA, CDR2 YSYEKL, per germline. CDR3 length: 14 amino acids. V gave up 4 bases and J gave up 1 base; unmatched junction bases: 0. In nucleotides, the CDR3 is TGCGCCAGCAGCCGACAGGGGAACACCGGGGAGCTGTTTTTT. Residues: CASSRQGNTGELFF.

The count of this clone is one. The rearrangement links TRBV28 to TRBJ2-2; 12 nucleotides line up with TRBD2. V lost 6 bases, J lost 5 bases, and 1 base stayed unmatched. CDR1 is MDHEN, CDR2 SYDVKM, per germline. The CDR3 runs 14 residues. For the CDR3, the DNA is TGTGCCAGCAGAACTAGCGGGAGGACCGGGGAGCTGTTTTTT. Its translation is CASRTSGRTGELFF.

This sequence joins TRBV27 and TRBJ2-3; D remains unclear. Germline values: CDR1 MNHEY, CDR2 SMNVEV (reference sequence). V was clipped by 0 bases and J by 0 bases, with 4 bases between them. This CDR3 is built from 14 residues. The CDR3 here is CASSLSASTDTQYF. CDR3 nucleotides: TGTGCCAGCAGTTTATCGGCTAGCACAGATACGCAGTATTTT.

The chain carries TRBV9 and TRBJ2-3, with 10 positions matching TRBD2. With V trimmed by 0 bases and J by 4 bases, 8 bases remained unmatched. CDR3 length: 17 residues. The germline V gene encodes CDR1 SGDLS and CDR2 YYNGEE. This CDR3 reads CASSVEPSGSGADTQYF. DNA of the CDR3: TGTGCCAGCAGCGTAGAGCCTAGCGGGAGTGGGGCAGATACGCAGTATTTT.